This entry describes one T cell receptor beta chain. The antigen is not known. The CDR3 extends over 16 amino acids. V was trimmed by 0 bases and J by 4 bases, leaving 12 bases between them. Germline CDR1 MNHEY, CDR2 SVGAGI. This record comes from a study of cytomegalovirus exposure and HLA in healthy donors. Measured with immunoSEQ multiplex PCR; TCRdb has only the in-frame clones, and not every one. The table records roughly 90,000 clones, about 85% of them present only once. Whole-study results and caveats: The TCR clusters that emerged in the first cohort tended, a later analysis found, to co-occur in the approximately 120 validation repertoires. Researchers counted roughly 150 TCR beta chains as cytomegalovirus-associated. Cytomegalovirus status, reportedly, was diagnosed with high specificity and sensitivity by the classifier.

Source material: PBMCs. This chain links TRBV6-5 with TRBJ1-4, with a weak D call TRBD1 (6 bases). The receptor was isolated from a man between 18 and 35 years old in good health and CMV-seropositive. Here the CDR3 DNA reads TGTGCCAGCAGTTACTCGCAGACAGGATATAATGAAAAACTGTTTTTT. This encodes CASSYSQTGYNEKLFF.